The T cell receptor (beta chain) described here comes from a study of cytomegalovirus exposure and HLA in healthy donors. Study-wide results and caveats: Equally common other TCR beta chains were less clonally expanded than HLA-associated ones, a later analysis found. Fewer N-insertions than the approximately 680-donor mean were reportedly shown by an Asian-associated ancestry cluster in a later analysis.

Primers: 60 Vbeta forward and 13 Jbeta reverse. Some clones are missing from TCRdb's copy, which holds only in-frame ones; the method was immunoSEQ multiplex PCR. Counted here are around 190,000 clones, roughly 80% occurring once; the ten biggest clones make up less than 3.5%. CDR3 length: 15 residues. V was trimmed by 5 bases and J by 2 bases, leaving 13 bases between them. The germline CDR1 and CDR2 sequences are MDHEN and SYDVKM. This clone appeared a few times. Its specificity is unknown. The chain has TRBV28 and TRBJ1-5, with TRBD1 as a possible D gene (5 bases). The origin of this receptor is a female donor in good health and CMV-seronegative. The specimen sequenced was PBMCs. In DNA form, the CDR3 reads TGTGCCAGCAGTGTGACAGTGATGGGCAATCAGCCCCAGCATTTT. This sequence encodes CASSVTVMGNQPQHF.